This TCR beta chain is from a study of T cells in localized non-small cell lung cancer (TCRdb year 2020). At the level of the whole study: T cell repertoires of 200 to 250 early-stage NSCLC patients were analyzed, with tumors being compared against uninvolved tumor-adjacent lungs. A mean age of 66.3 years was recorded for the NSCLC patients, of whom under 150 were male and 85 to 110 were female. The cohort comprised 200 to 300 treatment-naïve NSCLC patients with resected, localized lung tumors. The paper's findings and limits, for the study overall: Longer overall survival was associated with higher T cell density in blood, whereas shorter survival was associated with higher clonality in adjacent lung. Because multi-region tumor sequencing was not done, intratumor heterogeneity could not be ruled out. The highest T cell clonality was observed in uninvolved tumor-adjacent lung, where clonality exceeded that of tumor, suggesting that antigenic responses were more focused in uninvolved tumor-adjacent lung. Of the top 100 tumor clones, a median of 57 were detected in paired uninvolved adjacent lung; roughly 26 were also among that lung's top 100. Because of the exploratory design, TCR variables were selected using unadjusted p-values without false-discovery rate correction.

Of note for this clone: Its antigen specificity is not known. Nothing much larger sits one base from this clone, and base qualities are not available.

Uninvolved adjacent lung was sampled at least 2 cm away from the tumor margin, and two independent pathologists confirmed that the tissue had no atypia. At diagnosis, peripheral blood, uninvolved tumor-adjacent lung and tumor were collected and stored as a combination of fresh-frozen and FFPE material. The immunoSEQ Assay was used to sequence TCR beta CDR3 regions from DNA. As for how the authors treated the data: To compute T cell density, TCR beta template counts were normalized to usable DNA, which was estimated by amplifying housekeeping genes. Richness was estimated using the preseqR package, with extrapolation to 400,000 templates for PBMC samples and to 120,000 templates for tissue samples. Clonality was defined by subtracting Pielou's evenness from one. Differential abundance testing on productive amino-acid clonotypes, with a minimum total count of 5 and an alpha of 0.1, was used to identify tissue-enriched TCRs. The Jaccard Index and the Morisita Overlap Index were used to quantify repertoire overlap between compartments. GLIPH grouped TCR beta CDR3s together with public tetramer-defined viral CDR3s, and a viral motif had to include at least three viral sequences and also show V-gene enrichment. TCRdb stores this immuneACCESS table with in-frame sequences only. Part of the clones is absent; in the studies checked, under half of the shortfall reflects unresolved V genes, and no reason is known for the rest. The D gene and trimming were derived from the DNA, and the V and J assignments and clone size from that table. This sample has approximately 2,600 clones in its table, and approximately 24% of those were observed once. The ten top clones hold about 13% of the sample.

The source was normal lung tissue next to the tumor, collected before any cancer treatment. The sequence was obtained from a male donor older than 55 with stage II lung adenocarcinoma.

The CDR3 region: CASSQDRVTYEQYF. The DNA is as follows: TGCGCCAGCAGCCAAGACAGGGTTACCTACGAGCAGTACTTC. The chain is encoded by TRBV5-1 joined to TRBJ2-7; the junction holds 7 bases that match TRBD1. The germline V gene encodes CDR1 SGHRS and CDR2 YFSETQ. The CDR3, from cysteine to phenylalanine, totals 14 residues. Only the CDR3 part of the read is kept: 42 bases, read in frame from the first base. Trimming takes 4 bases off V and 2 bases off J; junction bases not matched to a gene: 6.